This paragraph reports one T cell receptor (beta chain). This sample is drawn from a study of early T cells in non-severe SARS-CoV-2 infection. Across the study: Chains from this unsorted whole-blood bulk RNA could not be paired.

The library protocol tagged individual cDNA molecules with unique molecular identifiers. One entry per CDR3 protein results from TCRdb running MiXCR on the 5' RACE reads. The repertoire holds about 110,000 distinct CDR3 sequences, with roughly an eighth as singletons. Trimming cost V 1 base and J 0 bases, with 4 bases left between them. The CDR3 consists of 14 residues. Germline assignment: CDR1 KGHSH and CDR2 LQKENI. This TCR derives from an adult who was a healthcare worker with PCR-confirmed SARS-CoV-2 infection or an uninfected control (not recorded which). The source material was whole blood, sampled at baseline. The gene calls are TRBV18 and TRBJ1-3; D remains unclear. Here the CDR3 reads CASSPQDSGNTIYF. DNA for the CDR3: TGTGCCAGCTCACCACAAGACTCTGGAAACACCATATATTTT.